The entry below describes one T cell receptor (beta chain). Its antigen target is currently unknown. The record has no base qualities; no much larger clone is one base away. This sample was included in a study of T cell responses to AZD1222 COVID-19 vaccine (dated by TCRdb to 2020 to 2023). Study-wide context: AZD1222 recipients given second doses at about 4 weeks or at about 12 weeks were pooled, since spike-specific TCR depth and breadth were not found to differ between the two schedules. A total of more than 230 trial participants underwent TCR sequencing, of whom about 210 had received two doses of AZD1222 and around 26 had received two doses of the MenACWY control vaccine. Enrollment into the trials was organized by age into subgroups of 18-55, 56-69 and 70-plus years, and those subgroups contained roughly 150, 30 and 60 TCR-sequenced participants, respectively.

What the research found in general, with its limitations: Epitopes outside the regions mutated in the B.1.351 and B.1.1.7 variants were reportedly recognized by nearly half of the unique spike-specific TCRs. Because no day 14 peak-response samples were available, repertoires were characterized only after the peak T cell response. A significant rise in spike-specific TCR breadth and depth was observed after two AZD1222 doses relative to day 0 and relative to MenACWY recipients. The whole spike protein was spanned by vaccine-associated CD4 TCRs, and dominant responses were seen in regions 160-218 and 743-854. Participants were mostly white British and included more females than males, and it was suggested by the authors that clonal diversity may have been underestimated. Only five to seven AZD1222 recipients were SARS-CoV-2 seropositive at baseline, limiting conclusions about previously exposed vaccinees. In the small 56-69-year group, the increase in depth fell short of significance, most likely because of low power.

The CDR3 regions of human TCRbeta chains were analyzed by immunosequencing. The original methods were these. Repertoire TCRs were matched against a reference library of SARS-CoV-2-specific TCRs generated with the MIRA antigen-specificity platform. Breadth was defined as the fraction of unique TCRs that were SARS-CoV-2-associated, and depth was defined as the fraction of total T cells that were SARS-CoV-2-associated. Using the MIRA data, each spike-specific TCR was assigned both to the spike region to which the TCR was reactive and to a CD4 or CD8 class. Log10-transformed breadth and depth values were compared by one-way ANOVA with Sidak's multiple comparisons tests. Held by TCRdb, this immuneACCESS table contains in-frame sequences only and omits some clones. Under half of the omission traces to an unresolved V gene where checked; the cause of the rest is unknown. V and J calls and clone size are those listed in that table; D and trimming were worked out from the DNA. The sample profile shows under 150,000 clones; nearly 95% of them were found once. The ten largest clones add up to roughly 5.4% of the sample.

The CDR3 runs 13 amino acids, cysteine and phenylalanine included. Of the read, only the CDR3 DNA is kept; its 39 bases are in frame from base 1. V is reduced by 6 bases and J by 4 bases, leaving a spacing of 12 bases between them. The sample's time point label, in plain terms: baseline before first vaccination. Samples from vaccinated people were obtained from the UK trials COV001 and COV002, which included a single-blind randomized controlled phase 2/3 trial of AZD1222 (ChAdOx1 nCoV-19) in healthy adults. Trial participant PBMC samples were collected at day 0 and day 28 after the second dose for TCRbeta chain sequencing.

This TCR was sampled from an adult in good health. The starting material was peripheral blood, obtained on day 0 of AZD1222 vaccination. This receptor chain uses TRBV12-3 or TRBV12-4 and TRBJ1-2, with a tentative D gene TRBD1 over 6 matching bases. The DNA sequence reads TGTGCCAGCAGCATAGACAGGTCCTATGGCTACACCTTC. Protein translation: CASSIDRSYGYTF.